This TCR beta chain was retrieved from a study of blood T cell repertoires in COVID-19. For the study at large: Collection of acute and convalescent COVID-19 samples took place in the United States, Italy and Spain. PBMCs, B-cell-depleted T cells, or T cells provided the cDNA or gDNA that made up the material.

Original analysis: Amplification with reference gene primers provided the estimates of nucleated cell counts. Repertoires were generated with immunoSEQ multiplex PCR, while TCRdb's copy carries only in-frame clones and drops some. The V and J calls and clone size are taken from that table; D and trimming were inferred from the DNA. The sample carries 60,000 to 75,000 clones, around 83% recorded once. Sequencing was performed on peripheral blood. The TCR originated in a human donor in a cohort sampled during active COVID-19.

DNA for the CDR3: TGTGCCAGCAGCTTGCGGGGGGGGGACGAGCAGTACTTC. Protein sequence: CASSLRGGDEQYF. The chain is built from TRBV5-4 and TRBJ2-7; 8 bases match TRBD2. The CDR3 runs 13 residues. Germline CDR1 reads SGHNT; CDR2 reads YYREEE (reference sequence). The J segment lost 5 bases and the V segment lost 1 base, leaving 2 bases of the junction unmatched.